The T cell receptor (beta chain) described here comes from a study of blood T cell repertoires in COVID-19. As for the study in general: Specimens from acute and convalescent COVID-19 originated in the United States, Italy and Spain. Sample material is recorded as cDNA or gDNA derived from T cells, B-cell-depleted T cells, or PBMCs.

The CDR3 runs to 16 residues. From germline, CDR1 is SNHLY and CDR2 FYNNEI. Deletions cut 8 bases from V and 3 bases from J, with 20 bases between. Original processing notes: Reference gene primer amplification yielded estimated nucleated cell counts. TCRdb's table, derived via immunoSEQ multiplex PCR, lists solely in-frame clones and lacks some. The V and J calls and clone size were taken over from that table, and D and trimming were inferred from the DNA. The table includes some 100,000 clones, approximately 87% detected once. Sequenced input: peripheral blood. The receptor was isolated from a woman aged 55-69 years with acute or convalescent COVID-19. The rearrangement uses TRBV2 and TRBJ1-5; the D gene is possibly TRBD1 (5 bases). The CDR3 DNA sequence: TGTGCCAGCCTTCTAAATCCAGGGCCCGCCAATCAGCCCCAGCATTTT. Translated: CASLLNPGPANQPQHF.